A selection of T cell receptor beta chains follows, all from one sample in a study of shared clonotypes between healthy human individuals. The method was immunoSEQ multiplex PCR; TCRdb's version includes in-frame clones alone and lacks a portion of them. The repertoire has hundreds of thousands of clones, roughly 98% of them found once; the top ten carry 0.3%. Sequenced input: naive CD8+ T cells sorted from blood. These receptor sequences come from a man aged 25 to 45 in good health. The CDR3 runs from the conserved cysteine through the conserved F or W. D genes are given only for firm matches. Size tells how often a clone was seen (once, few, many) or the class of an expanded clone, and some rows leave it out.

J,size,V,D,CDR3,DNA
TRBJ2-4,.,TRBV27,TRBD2,CASSPQWREEPRDIQYF,TGTGCCAGCAGTCCCCAATGGCGGGAGGAACCCCGGGACATTCAGTACTTC
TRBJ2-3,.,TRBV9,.,CASSTGLTTSGTDTQYF,TGTGCCAGCAGCACTGGACTAACAACTTCTGGCACAGATACGCAGTATTTT
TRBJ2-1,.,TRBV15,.,CATSRDSRAGEQFF,TGTGCCACCAGCAGAGATTCGAGGGCCGGTGAGCAGTTCTTC
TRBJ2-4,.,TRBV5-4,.,CASSLGGELAKNIQYF,TGTGCCAGCAGCTTGGGAGGGGAACTAGCCAAAAACATTCAGTACTTC
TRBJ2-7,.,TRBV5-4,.,CASGLDLSYEQYF,TGTGCCAGCGGCTTAGATTTGTCCTACGAGCAGTACTTC
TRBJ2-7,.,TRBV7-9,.,CASSRSGQGNYEQYF,TGTGCCAGCAGCAGATCCGGGCAGGGGAACTACGAGCAGTACTTC
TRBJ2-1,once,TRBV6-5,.,CATHLGVTSYNEQFF,TGTGCCACCCATTTGGGGGTGACCTCCTACAATGAGCAGTTCTTC
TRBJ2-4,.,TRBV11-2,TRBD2,CASSSPTSGNIQYF,TGTGCCAGCAGCTCCCCGACTAGCGGAAACATTCAGTACTTC
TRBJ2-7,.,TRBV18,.,CASSLPGERYEQYF,TGTGCCAGCTCACTCCCTGGGGAGAGATACGAGCAGTACTTC
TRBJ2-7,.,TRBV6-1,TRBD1,CASRAKDRGLVQYF,TGTGCCAGCAGGGCCAAAGACAGGGGGCTTGTGCAGTACTTC